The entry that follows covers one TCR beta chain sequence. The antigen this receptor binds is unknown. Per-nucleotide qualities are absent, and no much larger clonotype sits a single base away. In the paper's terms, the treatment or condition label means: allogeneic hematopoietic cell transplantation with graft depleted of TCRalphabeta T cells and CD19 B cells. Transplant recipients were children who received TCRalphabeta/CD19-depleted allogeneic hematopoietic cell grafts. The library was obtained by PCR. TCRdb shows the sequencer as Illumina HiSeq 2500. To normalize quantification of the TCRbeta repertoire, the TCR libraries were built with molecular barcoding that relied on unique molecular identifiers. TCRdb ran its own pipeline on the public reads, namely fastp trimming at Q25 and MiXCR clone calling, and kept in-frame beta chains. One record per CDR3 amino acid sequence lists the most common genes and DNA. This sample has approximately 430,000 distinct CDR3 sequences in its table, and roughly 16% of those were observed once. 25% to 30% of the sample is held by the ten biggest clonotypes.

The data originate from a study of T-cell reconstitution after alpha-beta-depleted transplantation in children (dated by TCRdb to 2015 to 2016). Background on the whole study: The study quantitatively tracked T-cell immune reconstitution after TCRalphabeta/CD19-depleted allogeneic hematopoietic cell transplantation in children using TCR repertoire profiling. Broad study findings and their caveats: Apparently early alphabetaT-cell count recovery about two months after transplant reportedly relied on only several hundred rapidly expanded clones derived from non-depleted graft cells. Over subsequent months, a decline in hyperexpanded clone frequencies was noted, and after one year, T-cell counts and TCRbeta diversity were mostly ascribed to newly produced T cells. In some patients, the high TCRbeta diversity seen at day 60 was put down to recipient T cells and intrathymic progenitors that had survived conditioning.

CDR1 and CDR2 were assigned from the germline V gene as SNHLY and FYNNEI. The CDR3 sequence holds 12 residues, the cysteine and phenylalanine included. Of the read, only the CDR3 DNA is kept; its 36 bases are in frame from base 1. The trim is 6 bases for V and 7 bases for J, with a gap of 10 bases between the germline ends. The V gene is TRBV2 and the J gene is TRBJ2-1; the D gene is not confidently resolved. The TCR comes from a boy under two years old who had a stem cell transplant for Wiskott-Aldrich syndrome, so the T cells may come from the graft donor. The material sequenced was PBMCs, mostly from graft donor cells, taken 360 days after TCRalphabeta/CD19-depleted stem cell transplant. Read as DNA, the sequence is TGTGCCAGCAGGACCCGGAGAAATGAGCAGTTCTTC. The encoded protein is CASRTRRNEQFF.